The T cell receptor (beta chain) described here comes from a study of cytomegalovirus exposure and HLA in healthy donors. With respect to this clone: The target antigen is unknown.

The CDR3 totals 15 residues. Germline V gives CDR1 KGHSH, CDR2 LQKENI. V was pared by 5 bases and J by 0 bases, with 11 bases between. Findings and caveats of the study: Later, TCR association rates were found to vary by HLA locus, highest for DRB1 and lowest for HLA-C. The study found most TCR sequences rare, yet found some public TCRs in many donors.

PCR primers comprised 60 Vbeta and 13 Jbeta primers. Sequenced by immunoSEQ multiplex PCR; TCRdb stores in-frame clones only, minus some. The data show 90,000 to 100,000 clones, about three quarters seen once. The sequencing sample was made of PBMCs. The clonotype was recovered from a man aged 55 to 70 in good health and CMV-seropositive. This sequence joins TRBV18 and TRBJ1-5, with a tentative D call TRBD1 (5 bases). The CDR3: CASSSTGVSNQPQHF. As DNA, the CDR3 is TGTGCCAGCTCATCAACGGGGGTTAGCAATCAGCCCCAGCATTTT.